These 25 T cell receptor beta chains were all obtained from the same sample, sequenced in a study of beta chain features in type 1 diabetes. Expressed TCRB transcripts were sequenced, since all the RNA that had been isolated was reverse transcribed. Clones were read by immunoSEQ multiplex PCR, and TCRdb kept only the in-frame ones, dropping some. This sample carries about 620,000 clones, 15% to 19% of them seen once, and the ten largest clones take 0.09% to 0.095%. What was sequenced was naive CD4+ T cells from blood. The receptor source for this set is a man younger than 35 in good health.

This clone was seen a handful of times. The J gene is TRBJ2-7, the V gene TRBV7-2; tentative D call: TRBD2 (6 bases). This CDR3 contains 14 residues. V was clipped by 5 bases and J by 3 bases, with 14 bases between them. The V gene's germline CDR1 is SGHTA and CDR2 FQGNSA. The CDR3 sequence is CASSPGTPYYEQYF. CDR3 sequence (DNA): TGTGCCAGCAGCCCAGGGACTCCTTACTACGAGCAGTACTTC.

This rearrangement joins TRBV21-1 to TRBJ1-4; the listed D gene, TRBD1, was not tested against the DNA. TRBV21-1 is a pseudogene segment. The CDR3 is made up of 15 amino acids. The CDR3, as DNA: TGTGCCAGCAGCAACTCACAGGGTCGGGTTGTAAAACTGTTTTTT. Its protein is CASSNSQGRVVKLFF.

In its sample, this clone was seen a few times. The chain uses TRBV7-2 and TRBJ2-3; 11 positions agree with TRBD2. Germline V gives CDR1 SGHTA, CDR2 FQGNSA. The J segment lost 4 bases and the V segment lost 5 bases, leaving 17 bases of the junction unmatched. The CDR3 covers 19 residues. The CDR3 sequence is CASSLTPSGGRGKADTQYF. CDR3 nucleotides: TGTGCCAGCAGCCTTACTCCTAGCGGGGGGCGGGGGAAGGCAGATACGCAGTATTTT.

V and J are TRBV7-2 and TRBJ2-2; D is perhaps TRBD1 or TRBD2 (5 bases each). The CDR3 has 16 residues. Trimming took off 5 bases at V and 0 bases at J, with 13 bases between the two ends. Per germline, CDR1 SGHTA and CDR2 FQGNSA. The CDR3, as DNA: TGTGCCAGCAGCCCCGGGGCTCCTTCGAACACCGGGGAGCTGTTTTTT. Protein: CASSPGAPSNTGELFF. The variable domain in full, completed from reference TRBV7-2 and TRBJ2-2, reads GAGVSQSPSNKVTEKGKDVELRCDPISGHTALYWYRQSLGQGLEFLIYFQGNSAPDKSGLPSDRFSAERTGGSVSTLTIQRTQQEDSAVYLCASSPGAPSNTGELFFGEGSRLTVL.

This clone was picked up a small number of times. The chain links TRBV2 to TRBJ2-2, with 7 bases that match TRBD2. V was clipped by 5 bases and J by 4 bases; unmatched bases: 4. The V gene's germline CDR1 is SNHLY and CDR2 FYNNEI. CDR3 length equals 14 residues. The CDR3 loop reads CASSLRTSTGELFF. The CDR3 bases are TGTGCCAGCAGTCTTAGGACTAGCACCGGGGAGCTGTTTTTT.

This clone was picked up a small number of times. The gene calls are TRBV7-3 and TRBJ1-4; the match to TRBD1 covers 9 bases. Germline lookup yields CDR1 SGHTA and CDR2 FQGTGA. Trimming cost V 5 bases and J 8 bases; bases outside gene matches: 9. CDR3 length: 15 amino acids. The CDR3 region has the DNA TGTGCCAGCAGCGCAGCCGGGACAGGGAACGAAAAACTGTTTTTT. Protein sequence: CASSAAGTGNEKLFF.

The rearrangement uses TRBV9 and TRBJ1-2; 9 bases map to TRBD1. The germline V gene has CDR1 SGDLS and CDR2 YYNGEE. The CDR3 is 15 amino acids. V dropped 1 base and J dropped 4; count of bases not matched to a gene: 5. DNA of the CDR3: TGTGCCAGCAGCGTATCCGGGACAGGGAGCTATGGCTACACCTTC. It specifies CASSVSGTGSYGYTF.

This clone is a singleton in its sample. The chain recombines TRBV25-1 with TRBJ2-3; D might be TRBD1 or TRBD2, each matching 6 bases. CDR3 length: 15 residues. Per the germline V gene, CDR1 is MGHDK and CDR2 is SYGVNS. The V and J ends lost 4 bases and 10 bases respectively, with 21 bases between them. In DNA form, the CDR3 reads TGTGCCAGCAGTGTATTCCGTCCGGGGGCGGATGCGCAGTATTTT. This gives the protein CASSVFRPGADAQYF. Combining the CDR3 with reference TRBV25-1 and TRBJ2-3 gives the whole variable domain EADIYQTPRYLVIGTGKKITLECSQTMGHDKMYWYQQDPGMELHLIHYSYGVNSTEKGDLSSESTVSRIRTEHFPLTLESARPSHTSQYLCASSVFRPGADAQYFGPGTRLTVL.

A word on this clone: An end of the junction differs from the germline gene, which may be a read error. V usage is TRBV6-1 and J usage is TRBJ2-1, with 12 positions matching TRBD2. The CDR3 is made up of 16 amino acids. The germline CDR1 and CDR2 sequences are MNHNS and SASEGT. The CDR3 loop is CAISGRLAGDRDEQFF. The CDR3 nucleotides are TGTGCCATCAGTGGCAGACTAGCGGGAGACAGAGATGAGCAGTTCTTC.

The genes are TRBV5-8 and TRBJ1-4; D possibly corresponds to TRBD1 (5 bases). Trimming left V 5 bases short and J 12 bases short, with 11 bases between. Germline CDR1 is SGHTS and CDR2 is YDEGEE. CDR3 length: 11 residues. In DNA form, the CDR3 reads TGTGCCAGCAGGAGGCAGGGAGAACTGTTTTTT. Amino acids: CASRRQGELFF.

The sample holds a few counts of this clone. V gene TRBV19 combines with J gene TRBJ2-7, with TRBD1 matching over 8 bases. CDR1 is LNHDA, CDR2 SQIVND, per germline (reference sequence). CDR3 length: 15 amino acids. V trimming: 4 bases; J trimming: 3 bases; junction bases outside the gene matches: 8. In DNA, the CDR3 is TGTGCCAGTAGTACTTCGGGACAGGCGTTCTACGAGCAGTACTTC. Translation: CASSTSGQAFYEQYF.

The CDR3: CASSRGRGEKLFF. The CDR3 nucleotides are TGTGCCAGCAGCCGGGGCAGGGGTGAAAAACTGTTTTTT. This chain links TRBV14 with TRBJ1-4; TRBD1 is a possible D gene (6 bases). Germline CDR1 reads SGHDN; CDR2 reads FVKESK. CDR3 length equals 13 residues. V shed 4 bases and J shed 7 bases, with 10 bases lying between them.

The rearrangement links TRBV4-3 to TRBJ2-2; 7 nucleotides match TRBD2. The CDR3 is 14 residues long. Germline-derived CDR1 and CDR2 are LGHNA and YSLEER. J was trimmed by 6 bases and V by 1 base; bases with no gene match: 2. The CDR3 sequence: CASSQVAGAGELFF. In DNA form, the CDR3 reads TGCGCCAGCAGCCAAGTTGCGGGAGCCGGGGAGCTGTTTTTT.

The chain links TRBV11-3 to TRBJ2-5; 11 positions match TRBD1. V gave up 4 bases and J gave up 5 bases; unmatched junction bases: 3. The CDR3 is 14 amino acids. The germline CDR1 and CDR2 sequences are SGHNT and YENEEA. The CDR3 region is CASSSGTGGETQYF. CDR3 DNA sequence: TGTGCCAGCAGCTCCGGGACAGGGGGGGAGACCCAGTACTTC.

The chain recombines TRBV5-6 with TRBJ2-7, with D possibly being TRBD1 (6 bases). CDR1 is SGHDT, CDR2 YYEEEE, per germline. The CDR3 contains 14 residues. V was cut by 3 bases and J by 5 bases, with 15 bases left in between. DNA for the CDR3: TGTGCCAGCAGCTCCGTTTACCACAGGGACGAGCAGTACTTC. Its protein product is CASSSVYHRDEQYF.

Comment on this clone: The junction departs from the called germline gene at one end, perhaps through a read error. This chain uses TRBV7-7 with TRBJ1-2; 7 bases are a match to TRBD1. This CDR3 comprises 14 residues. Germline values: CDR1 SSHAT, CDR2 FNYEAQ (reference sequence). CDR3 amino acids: CASSLDRVRYGYTF. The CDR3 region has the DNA TGTGCTAGCAGCCTAGACAGGGTTCGGTATGGCTACACCTTC.

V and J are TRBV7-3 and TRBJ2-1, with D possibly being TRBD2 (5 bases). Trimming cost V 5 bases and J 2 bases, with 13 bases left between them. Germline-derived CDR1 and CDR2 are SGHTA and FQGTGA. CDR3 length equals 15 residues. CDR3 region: CASSPGGGAYNEQFF. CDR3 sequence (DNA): TGTGCCAGCAGCCCCGGCGGAGGAGCCTACAATGAGCAGTTCTTC. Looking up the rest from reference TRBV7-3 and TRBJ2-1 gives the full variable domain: GAGVSQTPSNKVTEKGKYVELRCDPISGHTALYWYRQSLGQGPEFLIYFQGTGAADDSGLPNDRFFAVRPEGSVSTLKIQRTERGDSAVYLCASSPGGGAYNEQFFGPGTRLTVL.

CDR3 DNA: TGTGCCAGCAGCTATAGCGGGAGCTGGGAGACCCAGTACTTC. Protein product: CASSYSGSWETQYF. The chain combines TRBV7-2 with TRBJ2-5; TRBD2 matches 9 bases. Trimming removed 4 bases from V and 5 bases from J; junction bases left unmatched: 5. Germline assignment: CDR1 SGHTA and CDR2 FQGNSA. The CDR3 length is 14 residues. Full variable domain (outside the CDR3, taken from reference TRBV7-2 and TRBJ2-5): GAGVSQSPSNKVTEKGKDVELRCDPISGHTALYWYRQSLGQGLEFLIYFQGNSAPDKSGLPSDRFSAERTGGSVSTLTIQRTQQEDSAVYLCASSYSGSWETQYFGPGTRLLVL.

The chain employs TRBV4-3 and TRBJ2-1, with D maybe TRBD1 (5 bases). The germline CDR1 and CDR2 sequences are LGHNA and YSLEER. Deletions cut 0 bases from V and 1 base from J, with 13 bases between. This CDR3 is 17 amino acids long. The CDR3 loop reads CASSQDKGKESYNEQFF. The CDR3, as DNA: TGCGCCAGCAGCCAAGATAAGGGGAAAGAATCCTACAATGAGCAGTTCTTC.

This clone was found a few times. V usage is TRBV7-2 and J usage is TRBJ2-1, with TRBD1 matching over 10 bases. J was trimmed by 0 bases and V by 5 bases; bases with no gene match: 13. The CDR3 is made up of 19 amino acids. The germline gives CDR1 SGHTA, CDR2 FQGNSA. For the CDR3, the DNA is TGTGCCAGCAGCCCCGGACAGGGGGGCTACACCGACTCCTACAATGAGCAGTTCTTC. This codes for CASSPGQGGYTDSYNEQFF.

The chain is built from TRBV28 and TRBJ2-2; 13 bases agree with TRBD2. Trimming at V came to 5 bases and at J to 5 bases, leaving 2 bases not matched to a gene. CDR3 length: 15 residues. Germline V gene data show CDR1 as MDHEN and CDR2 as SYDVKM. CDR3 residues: CASSRGLAGTGELFF. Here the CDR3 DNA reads TGTGCCAGCAGTCGGGGACTAGCGGGAACCGGGGAGCTGTTTTTT.

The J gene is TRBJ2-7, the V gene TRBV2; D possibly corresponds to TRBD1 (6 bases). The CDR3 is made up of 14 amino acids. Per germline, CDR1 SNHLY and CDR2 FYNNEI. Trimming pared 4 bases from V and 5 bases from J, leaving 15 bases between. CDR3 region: CASSGQAIQNEQYF. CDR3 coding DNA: TGTGCCAGCAGTGGACAGGCTATCCAAAACGAGCAGTACTTC.

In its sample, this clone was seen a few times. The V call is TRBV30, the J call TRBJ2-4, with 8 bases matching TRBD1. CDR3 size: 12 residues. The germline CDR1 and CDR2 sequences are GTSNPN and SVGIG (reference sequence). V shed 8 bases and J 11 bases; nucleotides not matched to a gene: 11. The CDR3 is CAGNAGGYVQYF. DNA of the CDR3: TGTGCCGGTAATGCAGGGGGCTATGTTCAGTACTTC.

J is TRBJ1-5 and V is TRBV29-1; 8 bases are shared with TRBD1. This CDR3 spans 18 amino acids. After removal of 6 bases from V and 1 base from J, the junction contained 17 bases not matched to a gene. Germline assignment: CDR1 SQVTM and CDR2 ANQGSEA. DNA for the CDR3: TGCAGCGTCTCCGGCCCAGGGGGCTCGGGGTTGAGCAATCAGCCCCAGCATTTT. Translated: CSVSGPGGSGLSNQPQHF.

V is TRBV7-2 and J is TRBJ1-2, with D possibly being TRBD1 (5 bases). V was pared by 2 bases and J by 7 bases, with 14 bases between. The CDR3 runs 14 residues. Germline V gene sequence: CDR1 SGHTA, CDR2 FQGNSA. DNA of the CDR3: TGTGCCAGCAGCTTACCCCCGGGGCAGCGTGGCTACACCTTC. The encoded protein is CASSLPPGQRGYTF.